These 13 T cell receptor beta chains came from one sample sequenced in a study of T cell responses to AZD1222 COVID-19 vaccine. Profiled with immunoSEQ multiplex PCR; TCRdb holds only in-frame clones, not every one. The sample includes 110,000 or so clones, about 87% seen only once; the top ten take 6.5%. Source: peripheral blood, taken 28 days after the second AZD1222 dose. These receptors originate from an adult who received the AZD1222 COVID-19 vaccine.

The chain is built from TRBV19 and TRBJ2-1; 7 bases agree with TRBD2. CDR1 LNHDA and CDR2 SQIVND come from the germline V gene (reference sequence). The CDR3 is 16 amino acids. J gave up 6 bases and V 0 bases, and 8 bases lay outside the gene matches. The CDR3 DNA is TGTGCCAGTAGTATAGATCAGAGCGGGAAAACCAATGAGCAGTTCTTC. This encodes CASSIDQSGKTNEQFF.

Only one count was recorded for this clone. CDR3 sequence reads: CASSLAGVSYNEQFF. CDR3 DNA: TGTGCCAGCAGCCTCGCGGGGGTCTCCTACAATGAGCAGTTCTTC. The chain has TRBV9 and TRBJ2-1; 7 nucleotides agree with TRBD2. Germline loops: CDR1 SGDLS, CDR2 YYNGEE. V gave up 4 bases and J gave up 0 bases; unmatched junction bases: 4. The CDR3 consists of 15 residues.

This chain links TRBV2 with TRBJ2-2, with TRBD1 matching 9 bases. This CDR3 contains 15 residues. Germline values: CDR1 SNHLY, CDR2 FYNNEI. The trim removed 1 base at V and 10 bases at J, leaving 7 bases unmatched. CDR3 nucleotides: TGTGCCAGCAGTGAAGACGGGACAGGGAAGTCGGAGCTGTTTTTT. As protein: CASSEDGTGKSELFF.

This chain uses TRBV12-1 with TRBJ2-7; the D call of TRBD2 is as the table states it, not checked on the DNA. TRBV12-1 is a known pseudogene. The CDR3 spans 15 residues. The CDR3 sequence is CASSFIAGGTYEQYF. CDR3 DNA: TGTGCCAGCAGCTTTATAGCGGGGGGAACCTACGAGCAGTACTTC.

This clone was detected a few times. The CDR3 region is CASSLSGTNSPLHF. The CDR3 DNA reads TGTGCCAGCAGTTTATCGGGCACGAATTCACCCCTCCACTTT. This sequence joins TRBV27 and TRBJ1-6; D ambiguous. Germline lookup yields CDR1 MNHEY and CDR2 SMNVEV (reference sequence). Deletions cut 0 bases from V and 7 bases from J, with 7 bases between. The CDR3 has 14 amino acids.

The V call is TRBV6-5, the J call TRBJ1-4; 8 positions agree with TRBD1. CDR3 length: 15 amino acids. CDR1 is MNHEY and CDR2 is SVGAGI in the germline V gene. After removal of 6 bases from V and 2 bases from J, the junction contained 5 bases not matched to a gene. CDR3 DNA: TGTGCCAGCAGCTACAGGGGGTTGACTAATGAAAAACTGTTTTTT. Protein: CASSYRGLTNEKLFF.

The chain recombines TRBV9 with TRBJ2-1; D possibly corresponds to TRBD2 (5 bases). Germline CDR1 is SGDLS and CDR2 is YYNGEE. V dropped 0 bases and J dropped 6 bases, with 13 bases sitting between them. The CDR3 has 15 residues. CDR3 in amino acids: CASSVGGGPPNEQFF. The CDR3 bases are TGTGCCAGCAGCGTAGGCGGCGGGCCCCCCAATGAGCAGTTCTTC.

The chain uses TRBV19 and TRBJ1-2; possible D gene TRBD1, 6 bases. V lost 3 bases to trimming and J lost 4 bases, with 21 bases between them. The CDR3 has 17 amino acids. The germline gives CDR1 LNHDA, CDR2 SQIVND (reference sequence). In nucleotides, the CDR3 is TGTGCCAGTAGTATCGAGCGGGGACACAAAGCGACCTATGGCTACACCTTC. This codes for CASSIERGHKATYGYTF.

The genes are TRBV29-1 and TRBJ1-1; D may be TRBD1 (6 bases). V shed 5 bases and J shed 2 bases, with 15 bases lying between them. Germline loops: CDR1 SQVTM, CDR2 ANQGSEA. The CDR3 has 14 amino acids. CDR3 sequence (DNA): TGCAGCGTTCAGGGGAGGGTGGGTAACACTGAAGCTTTCTTT. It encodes CSVQGRVGNTEAFF.

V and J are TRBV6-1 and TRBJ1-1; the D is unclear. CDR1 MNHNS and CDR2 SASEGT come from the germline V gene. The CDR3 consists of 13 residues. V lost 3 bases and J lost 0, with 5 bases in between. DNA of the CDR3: TGTGCCAGCAGTGACGTCATGAACACTGAAGCTTTCTTT. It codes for CASSDVMNTEAFF.

CDR3 amino acids: CASSLGTSGAVETQYF. In nucleotides, the CDR3 is TGTGCCAGCAGCTTAGGGACTAGCGGGGCGGTGGAGACCCAGTACTTC. The chain uses TRBV7-9 and TRBJ2-5; TRBD2 matches 12 bases. This CDR3 is built from 16 residues. V gave up 1 base and J gave up 5 bases; unmatched junction bases: 5. CDR1 SEHNR and CDR2 FQNEAQ come from the germline V gene (reference sequence).

CDR3 loop: CASSFSTGANTGELFF. The CDR3, as DNA: TGTGCCAGCAGCTTTTCGACAGGGGCGAACACCGGGGAGCTGTTTTTT. The chain employs TRBV11-2 and TRBJ2-2; 8 bases are shared with TRBD1. This CDR3 is built from 16 residues. The ends lost 3 bases at V and 0 bases at J; junction bases unmatched: 3. Germline values: CDR1 SGHAT, CDR2 FQNNGV.

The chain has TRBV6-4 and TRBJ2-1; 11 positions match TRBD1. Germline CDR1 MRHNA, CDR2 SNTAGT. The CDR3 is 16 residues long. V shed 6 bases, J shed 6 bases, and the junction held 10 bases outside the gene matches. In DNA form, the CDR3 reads TGTGCCAGCAGCCCCGAAGGACAGGGGGCTTTCAATGAGCAGTTCTTC. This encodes CASSPEGQGAFNEQFF.